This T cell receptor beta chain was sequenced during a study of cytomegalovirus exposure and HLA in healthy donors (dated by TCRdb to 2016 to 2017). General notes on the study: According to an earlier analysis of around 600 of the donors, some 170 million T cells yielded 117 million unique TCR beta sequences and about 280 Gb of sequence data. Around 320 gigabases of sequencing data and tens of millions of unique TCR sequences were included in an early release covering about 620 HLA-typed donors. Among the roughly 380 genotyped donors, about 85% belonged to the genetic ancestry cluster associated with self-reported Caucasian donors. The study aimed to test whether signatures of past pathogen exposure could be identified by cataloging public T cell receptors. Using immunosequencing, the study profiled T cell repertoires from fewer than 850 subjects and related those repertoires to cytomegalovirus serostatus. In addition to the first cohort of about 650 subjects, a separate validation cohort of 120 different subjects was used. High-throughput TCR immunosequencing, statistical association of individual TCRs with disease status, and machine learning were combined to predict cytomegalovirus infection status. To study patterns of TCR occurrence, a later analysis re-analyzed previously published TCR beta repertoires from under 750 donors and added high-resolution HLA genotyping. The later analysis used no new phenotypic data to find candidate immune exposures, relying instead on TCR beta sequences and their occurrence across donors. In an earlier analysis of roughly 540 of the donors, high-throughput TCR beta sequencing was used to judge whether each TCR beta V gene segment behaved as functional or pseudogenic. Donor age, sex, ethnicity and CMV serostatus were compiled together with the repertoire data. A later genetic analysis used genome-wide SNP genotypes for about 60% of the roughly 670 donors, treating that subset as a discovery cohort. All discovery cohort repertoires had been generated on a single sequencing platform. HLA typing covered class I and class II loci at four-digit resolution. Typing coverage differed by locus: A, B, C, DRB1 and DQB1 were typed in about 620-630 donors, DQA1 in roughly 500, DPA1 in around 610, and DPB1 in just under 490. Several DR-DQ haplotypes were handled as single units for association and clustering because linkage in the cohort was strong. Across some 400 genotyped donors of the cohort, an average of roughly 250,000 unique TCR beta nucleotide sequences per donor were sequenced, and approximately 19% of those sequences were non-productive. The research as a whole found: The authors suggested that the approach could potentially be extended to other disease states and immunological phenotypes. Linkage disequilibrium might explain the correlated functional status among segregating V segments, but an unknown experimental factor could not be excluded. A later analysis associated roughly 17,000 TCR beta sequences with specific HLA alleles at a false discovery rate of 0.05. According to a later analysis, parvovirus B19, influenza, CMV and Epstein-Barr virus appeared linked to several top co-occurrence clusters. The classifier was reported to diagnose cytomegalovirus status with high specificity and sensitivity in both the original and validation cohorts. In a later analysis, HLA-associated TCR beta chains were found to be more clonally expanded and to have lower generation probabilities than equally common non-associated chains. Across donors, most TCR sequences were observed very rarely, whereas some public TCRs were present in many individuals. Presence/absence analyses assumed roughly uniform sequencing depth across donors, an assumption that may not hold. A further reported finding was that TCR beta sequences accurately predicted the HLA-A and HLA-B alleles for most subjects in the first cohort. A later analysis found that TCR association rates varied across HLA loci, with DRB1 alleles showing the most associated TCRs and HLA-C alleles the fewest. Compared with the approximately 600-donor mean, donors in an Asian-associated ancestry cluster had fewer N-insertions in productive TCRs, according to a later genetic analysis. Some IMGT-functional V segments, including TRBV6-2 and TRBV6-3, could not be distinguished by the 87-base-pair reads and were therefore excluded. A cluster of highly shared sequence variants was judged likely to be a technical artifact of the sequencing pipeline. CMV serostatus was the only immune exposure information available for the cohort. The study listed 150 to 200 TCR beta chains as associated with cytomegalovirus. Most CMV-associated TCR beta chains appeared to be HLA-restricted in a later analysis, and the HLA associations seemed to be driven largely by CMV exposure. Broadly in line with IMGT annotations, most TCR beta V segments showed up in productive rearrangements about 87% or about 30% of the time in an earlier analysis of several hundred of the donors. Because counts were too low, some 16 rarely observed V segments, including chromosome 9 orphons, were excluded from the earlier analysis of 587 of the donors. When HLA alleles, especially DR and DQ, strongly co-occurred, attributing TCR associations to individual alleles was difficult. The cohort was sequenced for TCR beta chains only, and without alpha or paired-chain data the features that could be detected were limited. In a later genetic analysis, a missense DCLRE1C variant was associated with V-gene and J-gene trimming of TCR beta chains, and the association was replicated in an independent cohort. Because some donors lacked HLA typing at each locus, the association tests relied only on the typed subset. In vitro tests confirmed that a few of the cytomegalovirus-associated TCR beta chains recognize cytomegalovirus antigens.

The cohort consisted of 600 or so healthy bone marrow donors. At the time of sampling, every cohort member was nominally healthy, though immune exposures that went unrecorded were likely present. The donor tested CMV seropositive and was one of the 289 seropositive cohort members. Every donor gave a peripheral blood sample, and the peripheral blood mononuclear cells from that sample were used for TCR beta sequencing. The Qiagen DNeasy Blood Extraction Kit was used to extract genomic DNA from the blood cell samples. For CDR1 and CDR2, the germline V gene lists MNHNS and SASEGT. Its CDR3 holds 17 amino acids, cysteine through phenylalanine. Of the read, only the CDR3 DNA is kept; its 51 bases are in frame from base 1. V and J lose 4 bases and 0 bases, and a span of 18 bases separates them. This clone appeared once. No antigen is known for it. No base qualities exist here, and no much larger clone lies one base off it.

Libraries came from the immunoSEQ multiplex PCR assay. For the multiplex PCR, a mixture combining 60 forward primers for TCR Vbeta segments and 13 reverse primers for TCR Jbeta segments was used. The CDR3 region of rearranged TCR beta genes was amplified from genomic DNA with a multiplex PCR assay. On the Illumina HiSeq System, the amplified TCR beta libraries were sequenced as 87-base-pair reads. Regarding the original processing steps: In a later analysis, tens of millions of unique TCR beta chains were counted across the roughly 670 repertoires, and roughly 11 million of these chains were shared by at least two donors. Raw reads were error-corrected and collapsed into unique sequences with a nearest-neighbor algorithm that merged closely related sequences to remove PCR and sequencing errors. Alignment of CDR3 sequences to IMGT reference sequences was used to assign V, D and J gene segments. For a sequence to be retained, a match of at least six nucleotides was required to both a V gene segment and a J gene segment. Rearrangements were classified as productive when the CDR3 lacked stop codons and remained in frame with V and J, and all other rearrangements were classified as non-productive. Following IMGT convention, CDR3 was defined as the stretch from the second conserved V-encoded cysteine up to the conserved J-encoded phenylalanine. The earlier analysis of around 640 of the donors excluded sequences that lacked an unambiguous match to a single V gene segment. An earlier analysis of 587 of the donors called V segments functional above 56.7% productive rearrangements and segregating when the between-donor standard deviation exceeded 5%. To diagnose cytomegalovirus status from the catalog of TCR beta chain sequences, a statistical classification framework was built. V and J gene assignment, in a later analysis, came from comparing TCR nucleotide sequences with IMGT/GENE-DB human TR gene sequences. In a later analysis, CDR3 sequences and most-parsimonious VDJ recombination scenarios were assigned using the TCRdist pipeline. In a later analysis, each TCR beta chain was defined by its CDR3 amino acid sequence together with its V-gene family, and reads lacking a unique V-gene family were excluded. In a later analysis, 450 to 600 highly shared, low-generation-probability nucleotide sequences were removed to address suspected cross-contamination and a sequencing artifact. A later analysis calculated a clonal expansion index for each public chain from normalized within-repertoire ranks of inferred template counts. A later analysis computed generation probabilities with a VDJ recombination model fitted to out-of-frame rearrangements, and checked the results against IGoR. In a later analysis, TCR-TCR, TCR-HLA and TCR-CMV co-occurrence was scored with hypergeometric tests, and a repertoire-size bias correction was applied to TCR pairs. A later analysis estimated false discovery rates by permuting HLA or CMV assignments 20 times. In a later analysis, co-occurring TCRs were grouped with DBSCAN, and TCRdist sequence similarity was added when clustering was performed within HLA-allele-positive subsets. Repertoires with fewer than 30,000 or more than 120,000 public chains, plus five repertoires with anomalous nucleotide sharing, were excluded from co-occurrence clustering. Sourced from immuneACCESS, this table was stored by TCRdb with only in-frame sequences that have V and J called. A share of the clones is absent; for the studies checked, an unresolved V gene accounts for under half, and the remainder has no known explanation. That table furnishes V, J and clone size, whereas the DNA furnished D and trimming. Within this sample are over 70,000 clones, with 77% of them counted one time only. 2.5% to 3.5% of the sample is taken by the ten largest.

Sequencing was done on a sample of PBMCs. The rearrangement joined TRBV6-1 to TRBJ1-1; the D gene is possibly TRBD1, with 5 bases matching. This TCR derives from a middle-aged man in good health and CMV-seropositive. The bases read TGTGCCAGCAGTGGGGGGACGGGAGTCAACCTGAACACTGAAGCTTTCTTT. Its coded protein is CASSGGTGVNLNTEAFF.